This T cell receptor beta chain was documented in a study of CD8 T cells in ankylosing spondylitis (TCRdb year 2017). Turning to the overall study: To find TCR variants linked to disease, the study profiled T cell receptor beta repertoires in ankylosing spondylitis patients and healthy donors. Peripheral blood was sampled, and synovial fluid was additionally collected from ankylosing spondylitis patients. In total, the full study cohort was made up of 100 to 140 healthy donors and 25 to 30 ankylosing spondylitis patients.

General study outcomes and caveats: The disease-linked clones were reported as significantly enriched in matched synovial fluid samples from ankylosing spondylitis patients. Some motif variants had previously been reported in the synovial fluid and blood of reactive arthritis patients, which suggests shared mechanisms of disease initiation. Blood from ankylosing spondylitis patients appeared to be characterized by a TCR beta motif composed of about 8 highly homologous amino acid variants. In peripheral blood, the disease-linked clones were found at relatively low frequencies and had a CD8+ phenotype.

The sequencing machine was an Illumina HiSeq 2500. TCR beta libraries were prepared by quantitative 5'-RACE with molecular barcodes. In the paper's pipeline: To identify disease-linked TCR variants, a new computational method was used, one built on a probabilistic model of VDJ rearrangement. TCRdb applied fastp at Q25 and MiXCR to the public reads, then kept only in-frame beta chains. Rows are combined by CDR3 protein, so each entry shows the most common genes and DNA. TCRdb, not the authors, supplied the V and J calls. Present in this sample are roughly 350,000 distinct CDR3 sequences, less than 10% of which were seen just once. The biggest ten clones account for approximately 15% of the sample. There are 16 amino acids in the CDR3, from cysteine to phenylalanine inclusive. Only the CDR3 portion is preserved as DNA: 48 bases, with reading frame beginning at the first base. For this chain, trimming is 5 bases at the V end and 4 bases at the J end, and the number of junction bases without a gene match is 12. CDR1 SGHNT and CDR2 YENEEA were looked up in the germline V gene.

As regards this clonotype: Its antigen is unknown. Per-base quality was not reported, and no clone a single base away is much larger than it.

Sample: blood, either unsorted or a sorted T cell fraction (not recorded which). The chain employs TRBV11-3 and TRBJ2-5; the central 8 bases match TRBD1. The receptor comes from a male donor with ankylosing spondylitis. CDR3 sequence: CASSPRTGMGRETQYF. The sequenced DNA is TGTGCCAGCAGCCCTAGGACAGGGATGGGACGAGAGACCCAGTACTTC.